The 7 T cell receptor beta chains below all came from one sample that was sequenced in a study of cytomegalovirus exposure and HLA in healthy donors. Both 60 Vbeta primers and 13 Jbeta primers went into the PCR. Assay: immunoSEQ multiplex PCR; the TCRdb copy retains only in-frame clones and omits some. This table has 160,000 or so clones, more than 65% appearing once. Sequencing input: PBMCs. The source of these receptors is a man younger than 30 in good health and CMV-seropositive.

V usage is TRBV6-5 and J usage is TRBJ1-1; TRBD1 might be the D (5 bases). Trimming left V 2 bases short and J 2 bases short, with 15 bases between. CDR1 and CDR2 from the germline V gene are MNHEY and SVGAGI. This CDR3 spans 16 amino acids. This CDR3 reads CASSYLLGQANTEAFF. The CDR3, as DNA: TGTGCCAGCAGTTACCTCTTGGGGCAGGCAAACACTGAAGCTTTCTTT.

The V and J genes are TRBV2 and TRBJ2-5, with D maybe TRBD1 (7 bases). The CDR3 extends over 17 amino acids. Germline-derived CDR1 and CDR2 are SNHLY and FYNNEI. V was shortened by 5 bases and J by 0 bases, with 19 bases between the two germline ends. The CDR3 DNA reads as TGTGCCAGCAGTAGGAGGGGGACAGATTTCAACCAAGAGACCCAGTACTTC. Translating it yields CASSRRGTDFNQETQYF.

This clone was seen once. The chain carries TRBV30 and TRBJ1-1, with TRBD1 matching 9 bases. The CDR3 is 14 amino acids. Trimming cost V 1 base and J 5 bases; bases outside gene matches: 5. Germline lookup yields CDR1 GTSNPN and CDR2 SVGIG (reference sequence). This CDR3 is CAWSDRGRITEAFF. CDR3 bases: TGTGCCTGGAGTGACAGGGGGCGAATTACTGAAGCTTTCTTT. Drawing the rest from reference TRBV30 and TRBJ1-1, the complete variable domain is SQTIHQWPATLVQPVGSPLSLECTVEGTSNPNLYWYRQAAGRGLQLLFYSVGIGQISSEVPQNLSASRPQDRQFILSSKKLLLSDSGFYLCAWSDRGRITEAFFGQGTRLTVV.

The CDR3 bases are TGTGCCAGCAGCCAAGGCGCCGTTACCTTCAATCAGCCCCAGCATTTT. Residues: CASSQGAVTFNQPQHF. V and J are TRBV4-2 and TRBJ1-5, with unresolved D. The CDR3 has 16 amino acids. The V end was cut by 1 base, the J end by 3 bases, with 13 bases between. CDR1 is LGHNA and CDR2 is YNFKEQ in the germline V gene.

A word on this clone: Additional DNA sequences in this sample encode the identical CDR3. This rearrangement joins TRBV18 to TRBJ1-1; tentatively, D is TRBD1 (6 bases). The CDR3 runs to 14 residues. The germline V gene has CDR1 KGHSH and CDR2 LQKENI. V was trimmed by 3 bases and J by 1 base, leaving 9 bases between them. The CDR3 is CASSPGQANTEAFF. CDR3 in DNA: TGTGCCAGCTCACCGGGACAAGCGAACACTGAAGCTTTCTTT.

This chain connects TRBV30 to TRBJ1-5; TRBD1 agrees at 10 bases. The CDR3 is 15 residues long. The germline V gene has CDR1 GTSNPN and CDR2 SVGIG (reference sequence). V lost 5 bases and J lost 3; bases outside the gene matches: 7. The CDR3 spells CAWGGGTGVNQPQHF. The CDR3 region has the DNA TGTGCCTGGGGGGGAGGGACAGGGGTCAATCAGCCCCAGCATTTT.

This clone has just a few counts. This sequence joins TRBV4-1 and TRBJ2-3, with a weak D call TRBD2 (5 bases). There are 16 residues in the CDR3. The ends were cut back, 0 bases at V and 0 bases at J, with 10 bases in the middle. Germline CDR1 and CDR2: MGHRA and YSYEKL. CDR3 DNA: TGCGCCAGCAGCCAAGAAACGGGGTCTAGCACAGATACGCAGTATTTT. Protein product: CASSQETGSSTDTQYF.